The T cell receptor (beta chain) described here comes from a study of radiotherapy plus CTLA-4 blockade in lung cancer. Data came from immunoSEQ multiplex PCR; TCRdb stores just in-frame clones and leaves some out. The sample consists of around 72,000 clones, around 80% of them appearing once. The CDR3 is 17 amino acids. V lost 2 bases and J lost 0; bases outside the gene matches: 2. The V gene's germline CDR1 is PRHDT and CDR2 FYEKMQ (reference sequence). Concerning this clone: What it binds is unknown.

General study results and limits: The study found tumor-derived TCR clones expanded in blood after radiotherapy plus ipilimumab. Early clone dynamics of blood T cells, plus interferon-beta, reportedly predicted response best.

Sequenced here: peripheral blood, sampled from a patient treated with radiotherapy plus ipilimumab. The clonotype originates from a human donor with non-small cell lung cancer who had a complete response to radiotherapy plus ipilimumab. This chain links TRBV13 with TRBJ2-1, with 12 bases matching TRBD2. The CDR3 here is CASSLRTSGVSYNEQFF. DNA of the CDR3: TGTGCCAGCAGCTTAAGGACTAGCGGGGTCTCCTACAATGAGCAGTTCTTC. Complete variable domain (other parts from reference TRBV13 and TRBJ2-1): AAGVIQSPRHLIKEKRETATLKCYPIPRHDTVYWYQQGPGQDPQFLISFYEKMQSDKGSIPDRFSAQQFSDYHSELNMSSLELGDSALYFCASSLRTSGVSYNEQFFGPGTRLTVL.